The next 9 T cell receptor beta chains were all read from a single sample in a study of T-cell memory formation after mild COVID-19. MiXCR, run by TCRdb on the 5' RACE reads, gives a single entry per CDR3 protein. The profile covers fewer than 650,000 distinct CDR3 sequences, with roughly 21% appearing a single time and about 8.7% taken by the ten largest. Input material: PBMCs or a T cell subset sorted from them (not recorded which). These TCRs come from an adult woman who had mild COVID-19 (a few samples of this study predate the infection). Cell type and time point are not known.

V usage is TRBV20-1 and J usage is TRBJ1-5, with 7 bases matching TRBD1. Germline values: CDR1 DFQATT, CDR2 SNEGSKA (reference sequence). V was pared by 3 bases and J by 2 bases, with 10 bases of the junction left unmatched. CDR3 size: 16 residues. The CDR3 DNA sequence: TGCAGTGCTAGTCGTAACAGGGGAGGCGGCAATCAGCCCCAGCATTTT. Translating gives CSASRNRGGGNQPQHF.

In its sample, this clonotype was seen a few times. The J gene is TRBJ2-6, the V gene TRBV7-2; D may be TRBD2 (5 bases). Trimming shortened V by 0 bases and J by 0 bases, and 6 bases separated the two germline ends. Germline V gene sequence: CDR1 SGHTA, CDR2 FQGNSA. The CDR3 runs 16 residues. The CDR3 DNA sequence: TGTGCCAGCAGCTTAGCCGGGGTCTCTGGGGCCAACGTCCTGACTTTC. Its protein is CASSLAGVSGANVLTF.

This clonotype was detected only a few times. CDR3 protein: CASSLAPAGGVPEAFF. For the CDR3, the DNA is TGTGCCAGCAGCTTAGCCCCCGCAGGGGGTGTACCTGAAGCTTTCTTT. This rearrangement joins TRBV7-9 to TRBJ1-1; 7 positions match TRBD1. V was pared by 0 bases and J by 6 bases, with 10 bases of the junction left unmatched. Germline lookup yields CDR1 SEHNR and CDR2 FQNEAQ (reference sequence). The CDR3 has 16 amino acids.

The genes are TRBV12-3 or TRBV12-4 and TRBJ1-4, with D uncertain. The CDR3 spans 13 residues. The V end lost 3 bases, the J end lost 8 bases, and 10 bases lay between the germline ends. CDR3 sequence (DNA): TGTGCCAGCAGTTTTTTAGGGAAAGAAAAACTGTTTTTT. It translates to CASSFLGKEKLFF.

CDR3: CASSSSSVDWYQETQYF. CDR3 nucleotides: TGTGCCAGCAGCTCCTCCTCGGTTGATTGGTACCAAGAGACCCAGTACTTC. This sequence joins TRBV7-9 and TRBJ2-5; D gene uncertain. The CDR3 contains 17 residues. Germline loops: CDR1 SEHNR, CDR2 FQNEAQ (reference sequence). V was trimmed by 4 bases and J by 0 bases, leaving 18 bases between them.

V gene TRBV6-2 or TRBV6-3 combines with J gene TRBJ2-7, with a weak D call TRBD1 (6 bases). Germline V gene data show CDR1 as MNHEY and CDR2 as SVGEGT. The CDR3 extends over 17 amino acids. V dropped 2 bases and J dropped 5 bases, with 22 bases sitting between them. CDR3 coding DNA: TGTGCCAGCAGTTACGACTACCGCTCCGACAGGAAGAACGAGCAGTACTTC. Amino acid sequence: CASSYDYRSDRKNEQYF.

This chain joins TRBV6-5 and TRBJ2-7; either TRBD1 or TRBD2 may fit D (5 bases each). The CDR3 has 17 residues. The V gene's germline CDR1 is MNHEY and CDR2 SVGAGI. The V gene lost 2 bases and the J gene lost 2 bases, with 19 bases spanning the gap. CDR3 DNA: TGTGCCAGCAGTTACGGGGACCACCCCCGGAGCCCCTACGAGCAGTACTTC. Residues: CASSYGDHPRSPYEQYF.

This clonotype was recorded a few times. This chain uses TRBV15 with TRBJ1-5, with 9 bases aligning to TRBD1. The CDR3 is 14 residues long. The trim removed 5 bases at V and 9 bases at J, leaving 8 bases unmatched. The germline V gene has CDR1 LNHNV and CDR2 YYDKDF (reference sequence). CDR3 DNA: TGTGCCACCAGCCAACCGGGACAGGGTTGGCCCCAGCATTTT. This gives the protein CATSQPGQGWPQHF.

This clonotype has a count of ten or more. The chain recombines TRBV5-1 with TRBJ2-3; a weak D match, TRBD1 (5 bases). V lost 5 bases and J 0 bases, leaving 10 bases between the germline ends. The CDR3 runs to 14 residues. Germline V gene sequence: CDR1 SGHRS, CDR2 YFSETQ. In DNA, the CDR3 is TGCGCCAGCAGACCAGGGTCGAGCACAGATACGCAGTATTTT. Protein: CASRPGSSTDTQYF.